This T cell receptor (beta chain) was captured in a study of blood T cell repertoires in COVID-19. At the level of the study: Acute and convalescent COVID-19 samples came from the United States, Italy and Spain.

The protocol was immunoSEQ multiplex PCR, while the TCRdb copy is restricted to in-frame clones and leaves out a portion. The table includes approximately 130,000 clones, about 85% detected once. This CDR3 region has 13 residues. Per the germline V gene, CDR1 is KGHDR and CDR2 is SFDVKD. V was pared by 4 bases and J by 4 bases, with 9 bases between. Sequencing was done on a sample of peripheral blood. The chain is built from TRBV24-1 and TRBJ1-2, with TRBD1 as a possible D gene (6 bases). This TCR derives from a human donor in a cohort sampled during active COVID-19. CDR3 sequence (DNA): TGTGCCACCAGTGAAGGGACAACCTATGGCTACACCTTC. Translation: CATSEGTTYGYTF.